This is a list of T cell receptor beta chains from one sample in a study of Ad26.COV2.S vaccination and SARS-CoV-2 variants. The table came from immunoSEQ multiplex PCR; TCRdb's copy has only in-frame clones and leaves some out. Among approximately 360,000 clones listed, 83% were seen once. The sequenced sample was peripheral blood, obtained in a trial of Ad26.COV2.S vaccine versus placebo. These receptors all stem from a person between 18 and 60 years old who received the Ad26.COV2.S COVID-19 vaccine or a placebo. Both conserved end residues are part of each CDR3. Fields, in order: V gene, D gene, J gene, CDR3 protein. A D gene is named only where the DNA matches it firmly.

V gene: TRBV27; D gene: NA; J gene: TRBJ2-7; CDR3 protein: CASSWTARYEQYF
V gene: TRBV28; D gene: NA; J gene: TRBJ2-3; CDR3 protein: CASSSLGALGTDTQYF
V gene: TRBV4-1; D gene: NA; J gene: TRBJ2-2; CDR3 protein: CASSLTLGRTNTGELFF
V gene: TRBV15; D gene: NA; J gene: TRBJ1-1; CDR3 protein: CATSPSIIAEAFF
V gene: TRBV5-1; D gene: NA; J gene: TRBJ2-7; CDR3 protein: CASSSGRYPYEQYF
V gene: TRBV5-5; D gene: NA; J gene: TRBJ1-4; CDR3 protein: CASSLGAARGNEKLFF
V gene: TRBV4-2; D gene: NA; J gene: TRBJ1-5; CDR3 protein: CASSQDGAGSNQPQHF
V gene: TRBV2; D gene: NA; J gene: TRBJ1-1; CDR3 protein: CASGQRIPEAFF
V gene: TRBV25-1; D gene: NA; J gene: TRBJ2-7; CDR3 protein: CASSIGKQQYF
V gene: TRBV9; D gene: NA; J gene: TRBJ1-2; CDR3 protein: CASSPPLSNYGYTF
V gene: TRBV29-1; D gene: NA; J gene: TRBJ1-4; CDR3 protein: CSVERQGGEKLFF
V gene: TRBV5-6; D gene: NA; J gene: TRBJ1-5; CDR3 protein: CASSLSGRFQPQHF
V gene: TRBV3-1/TRBV3-2; D gene: NA; J gene: TRBJ2-7; CDR3 protein: CASSQAGRVYEQYF
V gene: TRBV7-9; D gene: NA; J gene: TRBJ1-4; CDR3 protein: CASSSGTFNEKLFF
V gene: TRBV5-4; D gene: NA; J gene: TRBJ2-1; CDR3 protein: CASSPLNPSPGRPGEQFF
V gene: TRBV4-2; D gene: NA; J gene: TRBJ1-5; CDR3 protein: CASSQASGSQGLPQPQHF
V gene: TRBV6-6; D gene: NA; J gene: TRBJ1-2; CDR3 protein: CASRSLRSYGYTF
V gene: TRBV10-3; D gene: NA; J gene: TRBJ2-6; CDR3 protein: CAISKFRALGAGANVLTF
V gene: TRBV4-3; D gene: TRBD2; J gene: TRBJ2-4; CDR3 protein: CASSHSGGLKNIQYF
V gene: TRBV27; D gene: NA; J gene: TRBJ2-7; CDR3 protein: CASSLSPSLAYEQYF
V gene: TRBV27; D gene: TRBD1; J gene: TRBJ2-7; CDR3 protein: CASSAPGTGAGEQYF
V gene: TRBV10-2; D gene: NA; J gene: TRBJ2-3; CDR3 protein: CASSFSAGNTDTQYF
V gene: TRBV7-2; D gene: NA; J gene: TRBJ1-2; CDR3 protein: CASSWAAVGRNYGYTF
V gene: TRBV5-6; D gene: NA; J gene: TRBJ2-7; CDR3 protein: CASSLTTGTYEQYF
V gene: TRBV30; D gene: NA; J gene: TRBJ1-1; CDR3 protein: CAWREGGTEAFF
V gene: TRBV23-1; D gene: NA; J gene: TRBJ2-3; CDR3 protein: CASPRAQGLRDTQYF
V gene: TRBV5-6; D gene: NA; J gene: TRBJ1-2; CDR3 protein: CASSRLSASALYGYTF
V gene: TRBV27; D gene: NA; J gene: TRBJ1-4; CDR3 protein: CASSLSAAPNEKLFF
V gene: TRBV7-9; D gene: NA; J gene: TRBJ1-1; CDR3 protein: CASSSSARHFGAFF